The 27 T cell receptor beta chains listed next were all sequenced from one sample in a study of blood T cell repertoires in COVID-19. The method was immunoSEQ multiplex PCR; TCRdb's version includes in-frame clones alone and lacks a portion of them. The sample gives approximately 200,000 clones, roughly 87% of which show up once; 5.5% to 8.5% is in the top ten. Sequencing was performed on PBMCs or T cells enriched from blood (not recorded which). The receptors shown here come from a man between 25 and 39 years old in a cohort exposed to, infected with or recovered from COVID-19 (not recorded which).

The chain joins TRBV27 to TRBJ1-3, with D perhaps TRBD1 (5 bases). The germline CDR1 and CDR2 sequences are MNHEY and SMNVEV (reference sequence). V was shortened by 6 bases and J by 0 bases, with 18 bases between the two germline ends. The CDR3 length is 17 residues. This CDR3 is CASSATPPGGSGNTIYF. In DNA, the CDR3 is TGTGCCAGCAGCGCCACCCCCCCGGGGGGCTCTGGAAACACCATATATTTT.

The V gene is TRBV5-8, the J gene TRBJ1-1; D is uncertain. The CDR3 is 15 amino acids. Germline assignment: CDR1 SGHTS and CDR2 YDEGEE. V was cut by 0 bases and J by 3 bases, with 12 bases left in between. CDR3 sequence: CASSLVAGSDTEAFF. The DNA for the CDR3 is TGTGCCAGCAGCTTGGTTGCGGGATCGGACACTGAAGCTTTCTTT.

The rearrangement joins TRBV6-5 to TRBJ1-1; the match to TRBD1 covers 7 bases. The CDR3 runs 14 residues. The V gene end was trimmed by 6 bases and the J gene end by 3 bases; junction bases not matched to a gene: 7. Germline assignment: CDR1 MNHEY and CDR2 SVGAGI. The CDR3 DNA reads TGTGCCAGCAGGGTACAGGGGATAGACACTGAAGCTTTCTTT. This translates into CASRVQGIDTEAFF.

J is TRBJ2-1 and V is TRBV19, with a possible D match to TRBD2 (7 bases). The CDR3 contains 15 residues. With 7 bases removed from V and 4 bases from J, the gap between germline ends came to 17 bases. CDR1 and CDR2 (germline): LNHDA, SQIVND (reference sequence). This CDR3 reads CASTPTGGAYNEQFF. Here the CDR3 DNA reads TGTGCCAGTACTCCAACGGGGGGCGCGTACAATGAGCAGTTCTTC.

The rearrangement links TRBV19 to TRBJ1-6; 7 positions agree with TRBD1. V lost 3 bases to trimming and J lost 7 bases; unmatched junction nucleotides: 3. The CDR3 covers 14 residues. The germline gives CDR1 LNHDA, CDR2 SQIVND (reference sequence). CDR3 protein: CASSMRDRNSPLHF. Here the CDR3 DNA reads TGTGCCAGTAGTATGAGGGACAGAAATTCACCCCTCCACTTT. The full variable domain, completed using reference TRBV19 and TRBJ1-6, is DGGITQSPKYLFRKEGQNVTLSCEQNLNHDAMYWYRQDPGQGLRLIYYSQIVNDFQKGDIAEGYSVSREKKESFPLTVTSAQKNPTAFYLCASSMRDRNSPLHFGNGTRLTVT.

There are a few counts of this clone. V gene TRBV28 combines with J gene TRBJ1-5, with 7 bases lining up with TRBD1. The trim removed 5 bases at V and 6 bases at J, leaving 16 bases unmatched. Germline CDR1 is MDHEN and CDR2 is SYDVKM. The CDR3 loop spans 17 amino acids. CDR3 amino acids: CASSPTRQGIYSQPQHF. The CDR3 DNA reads TGTGCCAGCAGTCCAACAAGACAGGGCATCTACTCTCAGCCCCAGCATTTT.

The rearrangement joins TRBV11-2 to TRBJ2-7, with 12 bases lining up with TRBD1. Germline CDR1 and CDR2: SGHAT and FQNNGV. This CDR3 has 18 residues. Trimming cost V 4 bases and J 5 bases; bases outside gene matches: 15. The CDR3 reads CASSYSRDRGPNIHEQYF. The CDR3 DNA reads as TGTGCCAGCAGCTATTCCCGGGACAGGGGGCCAAACATACACGAGCAGTACTTC.

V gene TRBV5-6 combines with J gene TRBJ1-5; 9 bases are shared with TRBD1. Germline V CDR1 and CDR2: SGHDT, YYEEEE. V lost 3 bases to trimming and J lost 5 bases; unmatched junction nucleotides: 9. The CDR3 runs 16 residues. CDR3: CASSSRDRDIDQPQHF. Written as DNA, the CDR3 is TGTGCCAGCAGCTCCCGGGACAGGGACATCGATCAGCCCCAGCATTTT.

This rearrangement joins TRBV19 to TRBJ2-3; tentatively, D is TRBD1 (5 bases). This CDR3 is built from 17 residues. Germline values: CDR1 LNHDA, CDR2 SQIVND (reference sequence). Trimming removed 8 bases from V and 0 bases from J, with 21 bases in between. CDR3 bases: TGTGCCAGTTTTCCCTTTGGGGCGGCCACTAGCACAGATACGCAGTATTTT. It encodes CASFPFGAATSTDTQYF.

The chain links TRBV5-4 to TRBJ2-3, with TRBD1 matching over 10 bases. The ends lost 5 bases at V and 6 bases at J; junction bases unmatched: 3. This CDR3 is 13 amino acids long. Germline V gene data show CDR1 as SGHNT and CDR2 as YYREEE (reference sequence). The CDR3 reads CASRGQGSDTQYF. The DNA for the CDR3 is TGTGCCAGCAGGGGACAGGGGTCCGATACGCAGTATTTT.

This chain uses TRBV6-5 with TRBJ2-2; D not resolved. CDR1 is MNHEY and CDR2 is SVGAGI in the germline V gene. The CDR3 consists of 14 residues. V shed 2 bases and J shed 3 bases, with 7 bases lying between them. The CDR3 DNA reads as TGTGCCAGCAGTTACGAATCGGACACCGGGGAGCTGTTTTTT. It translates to CASSYESDTGELFF.

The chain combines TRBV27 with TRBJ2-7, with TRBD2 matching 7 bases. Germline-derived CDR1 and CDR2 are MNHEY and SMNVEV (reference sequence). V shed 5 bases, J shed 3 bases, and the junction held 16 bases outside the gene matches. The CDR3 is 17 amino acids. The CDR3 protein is CASSPPHSSGNFYEQYF. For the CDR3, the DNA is TGTGCCAGCAGTCCTCCCCACTCGAGCGGGAATTTCTACGAGCAGTACTTC.

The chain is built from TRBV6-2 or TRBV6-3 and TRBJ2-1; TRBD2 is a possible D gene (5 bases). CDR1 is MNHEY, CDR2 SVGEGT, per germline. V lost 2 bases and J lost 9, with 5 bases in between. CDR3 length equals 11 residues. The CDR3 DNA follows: TGTGCCAGCAGTTACGGGAGTGAGCAGTTCTTC. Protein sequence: CASSYGSEQFF.

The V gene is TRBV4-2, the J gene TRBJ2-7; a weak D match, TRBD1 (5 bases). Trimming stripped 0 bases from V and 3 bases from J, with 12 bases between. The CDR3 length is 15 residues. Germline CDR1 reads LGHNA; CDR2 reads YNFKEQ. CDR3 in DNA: TGTGCCAGCAGCCAAGATGACAGTCCCGACTACGAGCAGTACTTC. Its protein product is CASSQDDSPDYEQYF.

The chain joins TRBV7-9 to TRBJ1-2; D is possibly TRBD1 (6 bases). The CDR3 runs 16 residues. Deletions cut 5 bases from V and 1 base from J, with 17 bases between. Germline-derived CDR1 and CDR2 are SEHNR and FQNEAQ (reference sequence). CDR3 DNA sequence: TGTGCCAGCAGCCTCACACTGGACAGCATTAACTATGGCTACACCTTC. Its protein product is CASSLTLDSINYGYTF.

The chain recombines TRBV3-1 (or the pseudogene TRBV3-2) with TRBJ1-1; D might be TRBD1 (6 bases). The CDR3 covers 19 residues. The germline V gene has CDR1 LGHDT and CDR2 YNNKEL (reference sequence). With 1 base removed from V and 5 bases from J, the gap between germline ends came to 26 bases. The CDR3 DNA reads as TGTGCCAGCAGCCAAGGGACGGGGGGCCCCGGCTCAGGAGGGACTGAAGCTTTCTTT. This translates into CASSQGTGGPGSGGTEAFF.

CDR3 nucleotides: TGCGCCAGCAGACCTACAGGGGGGTATGGCTACACCTTC. Its protein product is CASRPTGGYGYTF. V is TRBV5-1 and J is TRBJ1-2; 8 nucleotides match TRBD1. The ends lost 5 bases at V and 5 bases at J; junction bases unmatched: 5. The germline gives CDR1 SGHRS, CDR2 YFSETQ. CDR3 length: 13 amino acids.

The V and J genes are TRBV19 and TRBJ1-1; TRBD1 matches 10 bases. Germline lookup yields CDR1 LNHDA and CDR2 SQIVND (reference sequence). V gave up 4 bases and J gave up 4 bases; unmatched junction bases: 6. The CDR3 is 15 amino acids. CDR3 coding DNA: TGTGCCAGTAGTACTCGACAGGGGGCGAGCACTGAAGCTTTCTTT. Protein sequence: CASSTRQGASTEAFF. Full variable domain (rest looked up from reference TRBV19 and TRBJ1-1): DGGITQSPKYLFRKEGQNVTLSCEQNLNHDAMYWYRQDPGQGLRLIYYSQIVNDFQKGDIAEGYSVSREKKESFPLTVTSAQKNPTAFYLCASSTRQGASTEAFFGQGTRLTVV.

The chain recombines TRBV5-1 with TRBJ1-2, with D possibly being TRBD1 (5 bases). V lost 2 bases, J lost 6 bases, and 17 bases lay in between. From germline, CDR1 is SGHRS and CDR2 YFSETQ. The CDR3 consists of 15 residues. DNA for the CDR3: TGCGCCAGCAGCTTTCGTCCCGTAGGGGAGGATGGCTACACCTTC. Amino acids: CASSFRPVGEDGYTF.

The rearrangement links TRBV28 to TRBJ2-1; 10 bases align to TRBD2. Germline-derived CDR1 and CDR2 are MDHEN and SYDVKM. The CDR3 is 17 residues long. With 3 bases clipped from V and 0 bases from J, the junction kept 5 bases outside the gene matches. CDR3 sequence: CASSLHSGGSSYNEQFF. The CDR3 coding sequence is TGTGCCAGCAGTTTGCATAGCGGGGGGAGCTCCTACAATGAGCAGTTCTTC.

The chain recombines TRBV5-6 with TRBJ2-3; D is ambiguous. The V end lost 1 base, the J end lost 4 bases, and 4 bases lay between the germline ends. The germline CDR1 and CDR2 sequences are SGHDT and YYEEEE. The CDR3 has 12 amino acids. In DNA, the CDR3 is TGTGCCAGCAGCTTGTATTCAGATACGCAGTATTTT. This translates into CASSLYSDTQYF.

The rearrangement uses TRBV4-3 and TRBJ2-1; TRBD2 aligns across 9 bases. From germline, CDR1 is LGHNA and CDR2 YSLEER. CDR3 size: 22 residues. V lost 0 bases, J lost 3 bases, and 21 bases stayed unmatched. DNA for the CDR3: TGCGCCAGCAGCCAAGATTTGGAGACAGGATTTCTAGCGGGGACCCACTACAATGAGCAGTTCTTC. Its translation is CASSQDLETGFLAGTHYNEQFF.

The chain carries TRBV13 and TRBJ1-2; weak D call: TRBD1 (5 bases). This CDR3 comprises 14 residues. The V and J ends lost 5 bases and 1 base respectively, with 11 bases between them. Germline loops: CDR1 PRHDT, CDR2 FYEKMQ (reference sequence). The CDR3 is CASSLTGRNYGYTF. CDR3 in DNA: TGTGCCAGCAGCCTAACAGGCCGTAACTATGGCTACACCTTC.

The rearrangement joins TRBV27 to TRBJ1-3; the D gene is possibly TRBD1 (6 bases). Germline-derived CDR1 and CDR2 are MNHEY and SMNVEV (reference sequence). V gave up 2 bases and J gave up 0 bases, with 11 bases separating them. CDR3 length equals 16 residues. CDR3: CASSLRQGTSGNTIYF. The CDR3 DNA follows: TGTGCCAGCAGTTTACGCCAGGGGACCTCTGGAAACACCATATATTTT.

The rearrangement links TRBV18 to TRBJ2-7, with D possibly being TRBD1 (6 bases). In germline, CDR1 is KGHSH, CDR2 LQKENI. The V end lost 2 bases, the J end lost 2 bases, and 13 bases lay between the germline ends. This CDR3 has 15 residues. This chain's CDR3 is CASSPRAGDPYEQYF. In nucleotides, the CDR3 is TGTGCCAGCTCACCAAGAGCAGGGGACCCCTACGAGCAGTACTTC.

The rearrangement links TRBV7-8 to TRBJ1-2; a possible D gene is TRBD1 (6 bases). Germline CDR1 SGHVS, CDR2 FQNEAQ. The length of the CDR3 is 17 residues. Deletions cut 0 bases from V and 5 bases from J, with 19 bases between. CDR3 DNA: TGTGCCAGCAGCTTAGCGCGGGGGCGAAGTGAGTTTTATGGCTACACCTTC. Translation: CASSLARGRSEFYGYTF.

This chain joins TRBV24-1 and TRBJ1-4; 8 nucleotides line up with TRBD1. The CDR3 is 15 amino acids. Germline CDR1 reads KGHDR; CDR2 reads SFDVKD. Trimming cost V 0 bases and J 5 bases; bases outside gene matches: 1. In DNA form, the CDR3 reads TGTGCCACCAGTGATTTGCGGACAGGGAATGAAAAACTGTTTTTT. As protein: CATSDLRTGNEKLFF.